The rows below give T cell receptor beta chains drawn from one sample of a study of T cell responses to AZD1222 COVID-19 vaccine. Repertoires were generated with immunoSEQ multiplex PCR, while TCRdb's copy carries only in-frame clones and drops some. This sample has tens of thousands of clones, with about 90% found just once. The starting material was peripheral blood, obtained on day 0 of AZD1222 vaccination. Every receptor here comes from an adult in good health. The CDR3 runs from the conserved cysteine through the conserved F or W. The D gene is left open where the match is weak. Where a row states a size, it is once, few, many or the class of an expanded clone; other rows omit it.

V: TRBV10-3
size: -
D: -
J: TRBJ1-3
CDR3: CAISDPLRGPGNTIYF
DNA: TGTGCCATCAGTGACCCCTTACGTGGGCCTGGAAACACCATATATTTT

V: TRBV2
size: -
D: -
J: TRBJ2-7
CDR3: CASSENRQSNSYEQYF
DNA: TGTGCCAGCAGTGAGAATCGACAGAGTAACTCCTACGAGCAGTACTTC

V: TRBV12-3/TRBV12-4
size: -
D: -
J: TRBJ2-3
CDR3: CASSWSTDTQYF
DNA: TGTGCCAGCAGTTGGAGCACAGATACGCAGTATTTT

V: TRBV23-1
size: -
D: TRBD2
J: TRBJ2-4
CDR3: CASSQSNSGGGGKNIQYF
DNA: TGCGCCAGCAGTCAATCCAATAGCGGGGGCGGGGGTAAAAACATTCAGTACTTC

V: TRBV7-2
size: -
D: -
J: TRBJ1-6
CDR3: CASSQYNSPSSYNSPLHF
DNA: TGTGCCAGCAGTCAATACAACAGTCCAAGCTCCTATAATTCACCCCTCCACTTT

V: TRBV7-8
size: -
D: -
J: TRBJ1-6
CDR3: CASSFMGRRSSYNSPLHF
DNA: TGTGCCAGCAGCTTCATGGGGCGGCGGAGCTCCTATAATTCACCCCTCCACTTT

V: TRBV5-1
size: -
D: TRBD1
J: TRBJ1-1
CDR3: CASSLDRGTGRTTEAFF
DNA: TGCGCCAGCAGCTTGGACAGGGGGACAGGGCGGACCACTGAAGCTTTCTTT

V: TRBV9
size: -
D: TRBD1
J: TRBJ1-2
CDR3: CASSPQTGGNYGYTF
DNA: TGTGCCAGCAGCCCTCAGACAGGGGGTAACTATGGCTACACCTTC

V: TRBV19
size: -
D: TRBD2
J: TRBJ2-3
CDR3: CASSIGGGIITDTQYF
DNA: TGTGCCAGTAGTATAGGGGGGGGGATAATCACAGATACGCAGTATTTT

V: TRBV29-1
size: -
D: TRBD1
J: TRBJ2-7
CDR3: CSVGSGQGAREQYF
DNA: TGCAGCGTGGGGTCGGGACAGGGGGCTAGGGAGCAGTACTTC

V: TRBV7-2
size: -
D: -
J: TRBJ1-1
CDR3: CASRSEFSQGTEAFF
DNA: TGTGCCAGCAGGTCAGAATTCTCTCAAGGCACTGAAGCTTTCTTT

V: TRBV3-1/TRBV3-2
size: -
D: TRBD2
J: TRBJ2-7
CDR3: CASSQDGLAGEPGEQYF
DNA: TGTGCCAGCAGCCAAGATGGGCTAGCGGGGGAACCCGGAGAGCAGTACTTC

V: TRBV7-2
size: -
D: TRBD2
J: TRBJ2-7
CDR3: CASSYLGGDEQYF
DNA: TGTGCCAGCAGCTACCTCGGGGGGGACGAGCAGTACTTC

V: TRBV6-6
size: -
D: -
J: TRBJ1-5
CDR3: CASNPGDSNQPQHF
DNA: TGTGCCAGCAACCCGGGGGATAGCAATCAGCCCCAGCATTTT

V: TRBV6-2/TRBV6-3
size: -
D: -
J: TRBJ1-6
CDR3: CASSPLQGSNSPLHF
DNA: TGTGCCAGCAGCCCCCTACAGGGAAGTAATTCACCCCTCCACTTT

V: TRBV18
size: -
D: -
J: TRBJ2-7
CDR3: CASSPQASYEQYF
DNA: TGTGCCAGCTCACCACAAGCCTCCTACGAGCAGTACTTC

V: TRBV3-1/TRBV3-2
size: -
D: TRBD2
J: TRBJ2-3
CDR3: CASSQVSSGVRRVTDTQYF
DNA: TGTGCCAGCAGCCAAGTTTCTAGCGGGGTTAGGAGGGTCACAGATACGCAGTATTTT

V: TRBV18
size: -
D: TRBD1
J: TRBJ1-4
CDR3: CASSPGQGNNEKLFF
DNA: TGTGCCAGCTCACCAGGACAGGGGAATAATGAAAAACTGTTTTTT

V: TRBV12-3/TRBV12-4
size: -
D: -
J: TRBJ2-2
CDR3: CASSFRGAGELFF
DNA: TGTGCCAGCAGTTTTAGGGGAGCCGGGGAGCTGTTTTTT

V: TRBV4-1
size: -
D: -
J: TRBJ2-3
CDR3: CASSQDVGGLAAITDTQYF
DNA: TGCGCCAGCAGCCAAGATGTGGGGGGGCTAGCGGCTATCACAGATACGCAGTATTTT

V: TRBV9
size: -
D: -
J: TRBJ1-5
CDR3: CASSSSGTVDQPQHF
DNA: TGTGCCAGCAGCTCCTCAGGGACGGTCGATCAGCCCCAGCATTTT

V: TRBV6-2/TRBV6-3
size: -
D: TRBD1
J: TRBJ2-7
CDR3: CASSYDRVYEQYF
DNA: TGTGCCAGCAGTTACGACAGGGTCTACGAGCAGTACTTC

V: TRBV2
size: -
D: -
J: TRBJ2-5
CDR3: CASSEVAGAVQETQYF
DNA: TGTGCCAGCAGTGAAGTTGCGGGGGCCGTTCAAGAGACCCAGTACTTC

V: TRBV5-1
size: once
D: -
J: TRBJ2-7
CDR3: CASSLAVGVSYEQYF
DNA: TGCGCCAGCAGCTTGGCCGTGGGGGTCTCCTACGAGCAGTACTTC

V: TRBV6-5
size: -
D: TRBD1
J: TRBJ1-2
CDR3: CASSSDRGVYGYTF
DNA: TGTGCCAGCAGCTCGGACAGGGGGGTCTATGGCTACACCTTC

V: TRBV28
size: -
D: TRBD1
J: TRBJ2-3
CDR3: CASTPGDRFTDTQYF
DNA: TGTGCCAGCACCCCCGGGGACAGATTCACAGATACGCAGTATTTT

V: TRBV5-1
size: -
D: TRBD1
J: TRBJ1-2
CDR3: CASSGSGTGAWGYTF
DNA: TGCGCCAGCAGCGGTTCCGGGACAGGGGCATGGGGCTACACCTTC

V: TRBV18
size: -
D: -
J: TRBJ1-1
CDR3: CASSQGENTEAFF
DNA: TGTGCCAGCTCACAGGGGGAGAACACTGAAGCTTTCTTT

V: TRBV19
size: -
D: -
J: TRBJ1-5
CDR3: CATRRGYYQPQHF
DNA: TGTGCCACCAGACGTGGGTATTATCAGCCCCAGCATTTT

V: TRBV4-3
size: -
D: TRBD1
J: TRBJ1-2
CDR3: CASSQVTGGDTYGYTF
DNA: TGCGCCAGCAGCCAAGTGACAGGGGGGGATACCTATGGCTACACCTTC

V: TRBV5-1
size: once
D: -
J: TRBJ2-4
CDR3: CASSFSGGNIQYF
DNA: TGCGCCAGCAGCTTCTCCGGGGGAAACATTCAGTACTTC